The entry below gives a single T cell receptor (beta chain) sequence along with its context. The entry originates in a study of control samples from healthy donors and cancer patients. Libraries were prepared by immunoSEQ multiplex PCR; TCRdb keeps only in-frame clonotypes and omits some of them. The sample lists approximately 150,000 clones, under 95% occurring once. J gave up 4 bases and V 1 base, and 8 bases lay outside the gene matches. Germline assignment: CDR1 SGHVS and CDR2 FQNEAQ. The CDR3 has 16 residues. This chain connects TRBV7-8 to TRBJ2-5, with TRBD2 matching over 8 bases. Sequencing was performed on blood. The sequence derives from a woman aged 18-35 years in good health. DNA of the CDR3: TGTGCCAGCAGCTTAGGGGGGAGCGGGGGACGAGAGACCCAGTACTTC. Its translation: CASSLGGSGGRETQYF.